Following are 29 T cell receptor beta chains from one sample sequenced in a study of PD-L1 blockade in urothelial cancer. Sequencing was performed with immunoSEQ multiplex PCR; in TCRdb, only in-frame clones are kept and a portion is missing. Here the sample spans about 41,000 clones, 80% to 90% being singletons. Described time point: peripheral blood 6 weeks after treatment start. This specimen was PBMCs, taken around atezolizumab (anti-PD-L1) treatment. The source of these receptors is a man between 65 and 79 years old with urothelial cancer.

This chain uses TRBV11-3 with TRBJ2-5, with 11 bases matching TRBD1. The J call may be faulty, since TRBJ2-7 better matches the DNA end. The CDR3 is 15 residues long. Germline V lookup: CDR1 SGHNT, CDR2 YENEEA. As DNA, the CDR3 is TGTGCCAGCAGCCGGGGGACAGGGGGCTCCTACGAGCAGTACTTC. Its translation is CASSRGTGGSYEQYF.

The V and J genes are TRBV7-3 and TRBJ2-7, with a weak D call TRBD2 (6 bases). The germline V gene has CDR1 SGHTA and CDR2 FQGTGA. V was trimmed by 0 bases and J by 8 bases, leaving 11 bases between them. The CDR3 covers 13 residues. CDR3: CASSLTSGQQQYF. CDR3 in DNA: TGTGCCAGCAGCTTAACTAGCGGACAACAGCAGTACTTC.

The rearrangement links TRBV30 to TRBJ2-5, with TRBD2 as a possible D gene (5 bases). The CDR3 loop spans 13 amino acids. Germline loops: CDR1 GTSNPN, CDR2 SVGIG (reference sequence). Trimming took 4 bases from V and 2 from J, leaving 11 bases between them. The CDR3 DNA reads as TGTGCCTGGACCCGCCCGGGGCAAGAGACCCAGTACTTC. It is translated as CAWTRPGQETQYF.

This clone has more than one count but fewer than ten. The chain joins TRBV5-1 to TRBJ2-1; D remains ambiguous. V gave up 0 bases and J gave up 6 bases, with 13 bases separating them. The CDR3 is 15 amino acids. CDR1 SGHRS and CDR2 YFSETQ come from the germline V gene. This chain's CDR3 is CASSLADKESNEQFF. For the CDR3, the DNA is TGCGCCAGCAGCTTGGCCGACAAAGAGAGCAATGAGCAGTTCTTC. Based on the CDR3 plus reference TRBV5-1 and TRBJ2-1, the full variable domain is KAGVTQTPRYLIKTRGQQVTLSCSPISGHRSVSWYQQTPGQGLQFLFEYFSETQRNKGNFPGRFSGRQFSNSRSEMNVSTLELGDSALYLCASSLADKESNEQFFGPGTRLTVL.

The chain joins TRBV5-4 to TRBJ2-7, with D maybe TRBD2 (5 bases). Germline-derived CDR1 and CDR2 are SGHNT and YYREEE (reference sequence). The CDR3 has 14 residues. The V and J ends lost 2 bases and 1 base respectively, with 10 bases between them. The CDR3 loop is CASSFGIGSYEQYF. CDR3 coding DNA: TGTGCCAGCAGCTTCGGGATAGGGTCCTACGAGCAGTACTTC.

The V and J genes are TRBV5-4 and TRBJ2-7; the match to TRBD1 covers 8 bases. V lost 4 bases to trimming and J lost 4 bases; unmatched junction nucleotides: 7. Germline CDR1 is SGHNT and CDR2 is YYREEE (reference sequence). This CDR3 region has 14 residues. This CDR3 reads CASSPGQGEYEQYF. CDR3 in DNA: TGTGCCAGCAGCCCAGGACAGGGTGAATACGAGCAGTACTTC.

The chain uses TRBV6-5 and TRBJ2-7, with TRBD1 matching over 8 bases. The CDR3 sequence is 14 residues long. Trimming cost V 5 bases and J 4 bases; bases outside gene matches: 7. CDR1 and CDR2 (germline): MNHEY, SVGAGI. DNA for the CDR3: TGTGCCAGCAGTGACGCCGGGACAGGTTACGAGCAGTACTTC. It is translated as CASSDAGTGYEQYF.

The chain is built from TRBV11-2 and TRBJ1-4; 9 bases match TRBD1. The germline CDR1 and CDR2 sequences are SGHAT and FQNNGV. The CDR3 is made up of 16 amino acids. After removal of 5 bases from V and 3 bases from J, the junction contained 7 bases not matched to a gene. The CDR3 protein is CASSPGQGRANEKLFF. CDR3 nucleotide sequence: TGTGCCAGCAGCCCCGGACAGGGGAGGGCTAATGAAAAACTGTTTTTT.

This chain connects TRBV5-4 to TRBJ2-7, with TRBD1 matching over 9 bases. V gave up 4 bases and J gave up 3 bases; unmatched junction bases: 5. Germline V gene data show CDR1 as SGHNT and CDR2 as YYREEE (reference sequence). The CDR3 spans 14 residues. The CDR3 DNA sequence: TGTGCCAGCAGCCCCCCGGGACAGGGCTACGAGCAGTACTTC. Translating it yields CASSPPGQGYEQYF.

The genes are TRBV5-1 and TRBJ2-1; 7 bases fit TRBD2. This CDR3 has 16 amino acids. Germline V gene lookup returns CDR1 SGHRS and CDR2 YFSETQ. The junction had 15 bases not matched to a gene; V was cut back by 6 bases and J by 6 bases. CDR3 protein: CASKRAPSGRSNEQFF. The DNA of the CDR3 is TGCGCCAGCAAACGGGCCCCTAGCGGTCGATCCAATGAGCAGTTCTTC. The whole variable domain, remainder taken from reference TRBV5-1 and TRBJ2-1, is KAGVTQTPRYLIKTRGQQVTLSCSPISGHRSVSWYQQTPGQGLQFLFEYFSETQRNKGNFPGRFSGRQFSNSRSEMNVSTLELGDSALYLCASKRAPSGRSNEQFFGPGTRLTVL.

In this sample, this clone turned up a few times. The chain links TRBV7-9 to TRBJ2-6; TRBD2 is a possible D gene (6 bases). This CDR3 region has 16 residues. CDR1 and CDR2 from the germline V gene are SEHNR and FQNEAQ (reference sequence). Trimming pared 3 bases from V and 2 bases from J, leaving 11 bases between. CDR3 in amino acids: CASSFRSGTGANVLTF. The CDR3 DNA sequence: TGTGCCAGCAGCTTCCGTAGCGGTACTGGGGCCAACGTCCTGACTTTC.

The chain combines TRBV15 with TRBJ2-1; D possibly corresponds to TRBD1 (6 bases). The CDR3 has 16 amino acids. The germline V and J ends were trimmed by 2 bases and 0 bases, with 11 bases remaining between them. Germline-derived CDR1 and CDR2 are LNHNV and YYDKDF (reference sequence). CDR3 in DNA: TGTGCCACCAGCAGACAGGGGCCAGGCTCCTACAATGAGCAGTTCTTC. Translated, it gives CATSRQGPGSYNEQFF.

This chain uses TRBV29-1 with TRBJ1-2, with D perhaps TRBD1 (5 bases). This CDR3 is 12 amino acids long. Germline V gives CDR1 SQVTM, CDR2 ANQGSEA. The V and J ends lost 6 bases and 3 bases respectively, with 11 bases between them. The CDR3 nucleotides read TGCAGCGTAACTGCGGGGGACTATGGCTACACCTTC. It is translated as CSVTAGDYGYTF.

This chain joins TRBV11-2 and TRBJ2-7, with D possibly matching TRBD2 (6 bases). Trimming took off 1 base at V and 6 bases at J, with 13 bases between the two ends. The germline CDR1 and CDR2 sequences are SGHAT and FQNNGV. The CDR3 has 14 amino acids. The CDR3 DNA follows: TGTGCCAGCAGCTTAGTTACGGGGGTCGGCGAGCAGTACTTC. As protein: CASSLVTGVGEQYF.

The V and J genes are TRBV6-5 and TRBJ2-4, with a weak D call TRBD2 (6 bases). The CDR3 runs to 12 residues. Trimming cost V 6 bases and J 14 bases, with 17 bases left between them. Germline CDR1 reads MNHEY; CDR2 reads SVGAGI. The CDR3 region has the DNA TGTGCCAGCAGACGGGCAACCGGAGGGGAGTACTTC. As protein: CASRRATGGEYF.

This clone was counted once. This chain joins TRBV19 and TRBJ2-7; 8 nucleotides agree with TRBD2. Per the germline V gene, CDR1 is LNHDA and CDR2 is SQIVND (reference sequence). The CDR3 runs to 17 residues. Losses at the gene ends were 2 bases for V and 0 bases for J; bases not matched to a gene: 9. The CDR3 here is CASSIRWMSGSSYEQYF. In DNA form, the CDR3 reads TGTGCCAGTAGTATAAGGTGGATGAGCGGGAGCTCCTACGAGCAGTACTTC.

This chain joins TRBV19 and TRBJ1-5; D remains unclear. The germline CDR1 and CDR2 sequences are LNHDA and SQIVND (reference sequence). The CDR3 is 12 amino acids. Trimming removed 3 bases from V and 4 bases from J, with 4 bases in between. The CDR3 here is CASSIENQPQHF. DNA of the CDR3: TGTGCCAGTAGTATTGAGAATCAGCCCCAGCATTTT.

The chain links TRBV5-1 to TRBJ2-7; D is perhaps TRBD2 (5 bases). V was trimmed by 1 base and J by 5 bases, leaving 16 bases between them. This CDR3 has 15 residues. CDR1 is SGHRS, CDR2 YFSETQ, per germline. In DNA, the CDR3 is TGCGCCAGCAGCTTGCTACCGCGGGCGGGCCACGAGCAGTACTTC. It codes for CASSLLPRAGHEQYF.

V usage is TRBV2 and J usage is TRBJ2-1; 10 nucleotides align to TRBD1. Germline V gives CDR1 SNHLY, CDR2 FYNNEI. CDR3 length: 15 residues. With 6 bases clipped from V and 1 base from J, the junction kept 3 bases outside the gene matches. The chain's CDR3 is CASREDRGSYNEQFF. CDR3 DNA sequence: TGTGCCAGCAGGGAGGACAGGGGGTCCTACAATGAGCAGTTCTTC.

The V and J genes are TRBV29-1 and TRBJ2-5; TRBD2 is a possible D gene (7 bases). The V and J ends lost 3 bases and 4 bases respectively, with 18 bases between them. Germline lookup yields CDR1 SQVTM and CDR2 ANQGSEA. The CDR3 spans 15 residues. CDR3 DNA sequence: TGCAGCGTTGACTCCTCCAGGGGAGGGGGAGAGACCCAGTACTTC. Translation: CSVDSSRGGGETQYF.

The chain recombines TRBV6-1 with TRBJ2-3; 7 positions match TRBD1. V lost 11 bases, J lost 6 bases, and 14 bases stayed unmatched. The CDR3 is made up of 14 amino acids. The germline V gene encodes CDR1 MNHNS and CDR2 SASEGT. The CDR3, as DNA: TGTGCCGGAAGACAGGGAGCGGAATTGGATACGCAGTATTTT. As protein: CAGRQGAELDTQYF.

CDR3: CASSLTVNTGELFF. DNA for the CDR3: TGTGCCAGCAGCCTGACAGTGAACACCGGGGAGCTGTTTTTT. The V and J genes are TRBV14 and TRBJ2-2, with D possibly being TRBD1 (5 bases). Deletions cut 4 bases from V and 1 base from J, with 7 bases between. Germline CDR1 is SGHDN and CDR2 is FVKESK. The CDR3 runs 14 residues.

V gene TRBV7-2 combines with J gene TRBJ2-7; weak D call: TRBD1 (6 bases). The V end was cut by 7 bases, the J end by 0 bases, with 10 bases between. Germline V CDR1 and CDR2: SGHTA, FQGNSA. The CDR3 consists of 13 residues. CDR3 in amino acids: CASTYRASYEQYF. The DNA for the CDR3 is TGTGCCAGCACCTACAGGGCCTCCTACGAGCAGTACTTC.

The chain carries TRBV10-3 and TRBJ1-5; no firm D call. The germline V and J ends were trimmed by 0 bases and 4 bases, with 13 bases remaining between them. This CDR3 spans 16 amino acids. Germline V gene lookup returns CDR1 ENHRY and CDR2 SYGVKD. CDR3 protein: CAISESEASGNQPQHF. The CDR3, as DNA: TGTGCCATCAGTGAGTCGGAGGCGTCGGGGAATCAGCCCCAGCATTTT.

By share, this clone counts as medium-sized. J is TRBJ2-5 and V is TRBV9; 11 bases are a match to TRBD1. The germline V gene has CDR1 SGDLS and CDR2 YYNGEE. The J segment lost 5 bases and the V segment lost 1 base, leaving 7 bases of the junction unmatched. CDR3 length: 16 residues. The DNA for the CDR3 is TGTGCCAGCAGCGTATCTTGGGACAGGGGGAGTGAGACCCAGTACTTC. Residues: CASSVSWDRGSETQYF.

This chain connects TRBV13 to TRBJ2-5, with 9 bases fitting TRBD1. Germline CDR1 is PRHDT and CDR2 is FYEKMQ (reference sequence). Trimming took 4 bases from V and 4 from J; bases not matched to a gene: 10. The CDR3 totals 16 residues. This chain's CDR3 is CASSSLGGQGGETQYF. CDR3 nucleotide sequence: TGTGCCAGCAGCTCATTAGGGGGACAGGGAGGAGAGACCCAGTACTTC.

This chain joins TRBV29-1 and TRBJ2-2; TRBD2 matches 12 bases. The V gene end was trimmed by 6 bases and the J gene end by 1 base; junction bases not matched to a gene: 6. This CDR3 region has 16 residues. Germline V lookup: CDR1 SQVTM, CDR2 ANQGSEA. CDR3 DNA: TGCAGCGTCCTCGGACTAGCGGGGAAGAACACCGGGGAGCTGTTTTTT. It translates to CSVLGLAGKNTGELFF.

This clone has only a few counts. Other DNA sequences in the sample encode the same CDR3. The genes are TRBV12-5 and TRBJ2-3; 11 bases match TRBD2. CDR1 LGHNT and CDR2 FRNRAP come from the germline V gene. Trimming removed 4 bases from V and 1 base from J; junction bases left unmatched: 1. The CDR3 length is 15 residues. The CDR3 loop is CASGSGLAGTDTQYF. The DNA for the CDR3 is TGTGCTAGTGGTTCGGGACTAGCGGGCACAGATACGCAGTATTTT.

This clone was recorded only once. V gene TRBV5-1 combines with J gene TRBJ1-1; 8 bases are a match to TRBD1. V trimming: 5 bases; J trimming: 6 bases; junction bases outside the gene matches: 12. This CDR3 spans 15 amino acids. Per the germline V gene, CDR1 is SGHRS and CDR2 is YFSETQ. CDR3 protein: CASSSSQGARSEAFF. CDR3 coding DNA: TGCGCCAGCAGTTCTAGCCAGGGGGCTAGGTCTGAAGCTTTCTTT.